These 29 T cell receptor beta chains share one sample of origin, sequenced in a study of a mutant IDH1 vaccine in newly diagnosed glioma. The antigens of these receptors remain unknown. The time point denotes: week 23, last vaccination. A single vaccine dose contained 300 ug of mutant IDH1 20-mer peptide, and topical imiquimod was used with it. The repertoire was sequenced with immunoSEQ multiplex PCR; TCRdb's copy has only in-frame clones and lacks some. Here the sample spans under 70,000 clones, 75% to 90% being singletons. The sample consisted of PBMCs, taken from a glioma patient whose treatment included an IDH1 peptide vaccine. These TCRs come from a man between 18 and 29 years old with glioma.

This chain links TRBV15 with TRBJ1-2; D perhaps matches TRBD1 (5 bases). With 0 bases removed from V and 7 bases from J, the gap between germline ends came to 12 bases. Looked up from germline, CDR1 is LNHNV and CDR2 is YYDKDF (reference sequence). The length of the CDR3 is 14 residues. The CDR3 DNA reads TGTGCCACCAGCAGAGACCCTTTAGGGGCTGGCTACACCTTC. Translated, it gives CATSRDPLGAGYTF.

CDR3 sequence: CASSYSDRGHEQYF. CDR3 DNA sequence: TGTGCCAGCAGTTACTCGGACAGGGGACACGAGCAGTACTTC. The chain joins TRBV6-5 to TRBJ2-7, with TRBD1 matching 9 bases. Germline V lookup: CDR1 MNHEY, CDR2 SVGAGI. There are 14 residues in the CDR3. V trimming: 0 bases; J trimming: 5 bases; junction bases outside the gene matches: 2.

This clone was observed a handful of times. The CDR3 spells CATSKGFPITF. CDR3 bases: TGTGCCACCAGCAAAGGATTCCCTATCACCTTC. The J gene is TRBJ1-2, the V gene TRBV15; D gene uncertain. There are 11 residues in the CDR3. Germline CDR1 reads LNHNV; CDR2 reads YYDKDF (reference sequence). The V gene lost 4 bases and the J gene lost 13 bases, with 13 bases spanning the gap.

The V and J genes are TRBV14 and TRBJ1-1; D is undetermined. V lost 1 base, J lost 5 bases, and 11 bases lay in between. Germline assignment: CDR1 SGHDN and CDR2 FVKESK. The CDR3 has 14 residues. CDR3 sequence reads: CASSQAPGRTEAFF. DNA of the CDR3: TGTGCCAGCAGCCAAGCCCCGGGAAGAACTGAAGCTTTCTTT.

V gene TRBV6-6 combines with J gene TRBJ2-2, with D possibly TRBD1 on 6 matching bases. CDR1 and CDR2 (germline): MNHNY, SVGAGI (reference sequence). V was clipped by 5 bases and J by 7 bases, with 11 bases between them. This CDR3 contains 13 residues. The CDR3: CASSPTGYGELFF. The CDR3 region has the DNA TGTGCCAGCAGTCCAACAGGGTACGGGGAGCTGTTTTTT.

This rearrangement joins TRBV27 to TRBJ2-5, with 9 bases lining up with TRBD2. From germline, CDR1 is MNHEY and CDR2 SMNVEV (reference sequence). The J segment lost 5 bases and the V segment lost 5 bases, leaving 18 bases of the junction unmatched. This CDR3 has 18 amino acids. The CDR3: CASSPHLVAGEVGETQYF. CDR3 in DNA: TGTGCCAGCAGTCCCCACCTGGTAGCGGGAGAGGTAGGGGAGACCCAGTACTTC.

The chain carries TRBV2 and TRBJ1-1; no reliable D call. The CDR3 runs to 11 residues. Trimming left V 7 bases short and J 3 bases short, with 6 bases between. CDR1 and CDR2 (germline): SNHLY, FYNNEI. In DNA, the CDR3 is TGTGCCAGCAACGTATACACTGAAGCTTTCTTT. This gives the protein CASNVYTEAFF. Full variable domain (outside the CDR3, taken from reference TRBV2 and TRBJ1-1): EPEVTQTPSHQVTQMGQEVILRCVPISNHLYFYWYRQILGQKVEFLVSFYNNEISEKSEIFDDQFSVERPDGSNFTLKIRSTKLEDSAMYFCASNVYTEAFFGQGTRLTVV.

The V call is TRBV7-2, the J call TRBJ2-3; 7 bases fit TRBD1. CDR1 SGHTA and CDR2 FQGNSA come from the germline V gene. Trimming removed 5 bases from V and 0 bases from J; junction bases left unmatched: 2. This CDR3 comprises 14 residues. The CDR3 loop reads CASSGGQSTDTQYF. Written as DNA, the CDR3 is TGTGCCAGCAGCGGGGGACAGAGCACAGATACGCAGTATTTT.

V and J are TRBV4-1 and TRBJ2-5; 11 bases align to TRBD2. V trimming: 4 bases; J trimming: 4 bases; junction bases outside the gene matches: 11. Germline-derived CDR1 and CDR2 are MGHRA and YSYEKL. The CDR3 contains 17 residues. This CDR3 is CASSLTSLGLAGETQYF. CDR3 DNA: TGCGCCAGCAGCCTAACATCCCTAGGACTAGCGGGAGAGACCCAGTACTTC.

The genes are TRBV7-9 and TRBJ1-2; 9 bases line up with TRBD1. The CDR3 covers 13 residues. The germline gives CDR1 SEHNR, CDR2 FQNEAQ (reference sequence). The V and J ends lost 5 bases and 8 bases, in that order; junction bases with no gene match: 6. CDR3 sequence: CASSPWTGEGYTF. CDR3 in DNA: TGTGCCAGCAGCCCCTGGACAGGGGAGGGCTACACCTTC.

This clone was detected once. The chain carries TRBV7-2 and TRBJ2-7; 7 nucleotides align to TRBD1. The germline gives CDR1 SGHTA, CDR2 FQGNSA. The CDR3 loop spans 14 amino acids. J lost 5 bases, V lost 1 base, and 5 bases had no gene match. The CDR3 coding sequence is TGTGCCAGCAGCTTAGTCGGGACAGTCAACGAGCAGTACTTC. Its translation: CASSLVGTVNEQYF.

This clone was seen only a few times. V gene TRBV19 combines with J gene TRBJ1-1; tentative D call: TRBD1 (5 bases). Trimming shortened V by 6 bases and J by 0 bases, and 8 bases separated the two germline ends. CDR1 and CDR2 (germline): LNHDA, SQIVND (reference sequence). CDR3 length equals 13 residues. The CDR3 protein is CASRDSMNTEAFF. For the CDR3, the DNA is TGTGCCAGTAGAGACAGCATGAACACTGAAGCTTTCTTT.

The V call is TRBV7-6, the J call TRBJ1-6; D is possibly TRBD1 (5 bases). Germline V lookup: CDR1 SGHVS, CDR2 FNYEAQ. V lost 1 base, J lost 2 bases, and 12 bases lay in between. The length of the CDR3 is 17 residues. CDR3 sequence (DNA): TGTGCCAGCAGCTTAGAGGAGGGGAGCCCCTATAATTCACCCCTCCACTTT. Translated, it gives CASSLEEGSPYNSPLHF.

Points on this clone: An end of the junction differs from the germline gene, which may be a read error. The genes are TRBV29-1 and TRBJ2-1; TRBD2 matches at 11 bases. This CDR3 has 13 residues. Per the germline V gene, CDR1 is SQVTM and CDR2 is ANQGSEA. The CDR3 sequence is CSVERLAGGANLF. The DNA of the CDR3 is TGCAGCGTTGAAAGGTTAGCGGGAGGGGCTAACCTCTTC.

The CDR3 here is CASRVSMNTEAFF. The CDR3 DNA sequence: TGTGCCAGCAGGGTCAGCATGAACACTGAAGCTTTCTTT. V and J are TRBV2 and TRBJ1-1; D is ambiguous. CDR1 is SNHLY and CDR2 is FYNNEI in the germline V gene. This CDR3 is built from 13 residues. The V gene lost 6 bases and the J gene lost 0 bases, with 8 bases spanning the gap.

This clone was seen more than once but under ten times. The chain carries TRBV18 and TRBJ2-2; D possibly corresponds to TRBD1 (6 bases). The germline V and J ends were trimmed by 2 bases and 7 bases, with 8 bases remaining between them. Germline V gene lookup returns CDR1 KGHSH and CDR2 LQKENI. The CDR3 spans 13 residues. CDR3 sequence reads: CASSPRTDGELFF. The CDR3 DNA is TGTGCCAGCTCACCAAGGACAGACGGGGAGCTGTTTTTT.

The table lists this clone with a count of one. The genes are TRBV2 and TRBJ2-6; tentative D call: TRBD1 (6 bases). Trimming stripped 2 bases from V and 0 bases from J, with 20 bases between. Germline assignment: CDR1 SNHLY and CDR2 FYNNEI. The CDR3 covers 20 residues. CDR3 loop: CASSELKSDRGSSGANVLTF. CDR3 DNA sequence: TGTGCCAGCAGTGAATTAAAATCGGACAGAGGAAGCTCTGGGGCCAACGTCCTGACTTTC.

The chain recombines TRBV9 with TRBJ1-3, with TRBD1 matching over 10 bases. V dropped 4 bases and J dropped 0; count of bases not matched to a gene: 10. The CDR3 has 18 residues. Germline CDR1 SGDLS, CDR2 YYNGEE. In DNA form, the CDR3 reads TGTGCCAGCAGCTTCGGGACAGGGGTTTCTAACTCTGGAAACACCATATATTTT. Encoded protein: CASSFGTGVSNSGNTIYF.

This chain joins TRBV29-1 and TRBJ1-1, with D uncertain. Germline CDR1 and CDR2: SQVTM and ANQGSEA. The CDR3 contains 13 residues. Trimming took 3 bases from V and 0 from J, leaving 8 bases between them. Here the CDR3 DNA reads TGCAGCGTTGATGTCGGGATGAACACTGAAGCTTTCTTT. This encodes CSVDVGMNTEAFF.

The chain combines TRBV19 with TRBJ1-5; the D is unclear. This CDR3 has 15 amino acids. The V and J ends lost 4 bases and 0 bases respectively, with 10 bases between them. Germline V gene lookup returns CDR1 LNHDA and CDR2 SQIVND (reference sequence). The CDR3 spells CASSKSSLSNQPQHF. DNA of the CDR3: TGTGCCAGTAGTAAGAGTTCTCTTAGCAATCAGCCCCAGCATTTT.

The V gene is TRBV7-3, the J gene TRBJ2-5; perhaps TRBD1 as D (6 bases). CDR3 length: 15 amino acids. Trimming stripped 5 bases from V and 7 bases from J, with 20 bases between. Germline CDR1 is SGHTA and CDR2 is FQGTGA. The CDR3 loop is CASSPLQGGLGTQYF. CDR3 nucleotide sequence: TGTGCCAGCAGCCCCTTACAAGGGGGATTAGGGACCCAGTACTTC.

The chain has TRBV10-3 and TRBJ2-3; D perhaps matches TRBD1 (5 bases). Germline-derived CDR1 and CDR2 are ENHRY and SYGVKD. The CDR3 covers 16 residues. Trimming left V 0 bases short and J 0 bases short, with 10 bases between. The CDR3 protein is CAISESGALSTDTQYF. DNA for the CDR3: TGTGCCATCAGTGAGTCTGGGGCTCTTAGCACAGATACGCAGTATTTT.

The J gene is TRBJ1-3, the V gene TRBV11-2; D gene unclear. The germline V and J ends were trimmed by 5 bases and 0 bases, with 11 bases remaining between them. There are 15 residues in the CDR3. Germline V gives CDR1 SGHAT, CDR2 FQNNGV. In nucleotides, the CDR3 is TGTGCCAGCAGCGGGCAGAGGACCTCTGGAAACACCATATATTTT. Protein product: CASSGQRTSGNTIYF.

The chain combines TRBV6-6 with TRBJ1-1, with 9 bases identical to TRBD1. Germline V gives CDR1 MNHNY, CDR2 SVGAGI (reference sequence). This CDR3 comprises 14 residues. The junction had 5 bases not matched to a gene; V was cut back by 3 bases and J by 6 bases. DNA for the CDR3: TGTGCCAGCAGTTATACGGACAGGGGCCCTGAAGCTTTCTTT. Encoded protein: CASSYTDRGPEAFF.

The chain employs TRBV19 and TRBJ2-6, with D hard to call. Germline-derived CDR1 and CDR2 are LNHDA and SQIVND (reference sequence). CDR3 length: 15 residues. V was clipped by 5 bases and J by 0 bases, with 8 bases between them. This chain's CDR3 is CASSWLDSGANVLTF. The CDR3 region has the DNA TGTGCCAGTAGTTGGTTGGACTCTGGGGCCAACGTCCTGACTTTC.

The chain joins TRBV4-2 to TRBJ1-1, with TRBD1 as a possible D gene (5 bases). Germline CDR1 reads LGHNA; CDR2 reads YNFKEQ. The CDR3 has 18 amino acids. The V end lost 2 bases, the J end lost 5 bases, and 24 bases lay between the germline ends. CDR3 in amino acids: CASSQRWTGPPWGTEAFF. The DNA for the CDR3 is TGTGCCAGCAGCCAAAGATGGACGGGGCCCCCGTGGGGAACTGAAGCTTTCTTT.

The CDR3 reads CASSYFQGALLAEAFF. CDR3 sequence (DNA): TGTGCCAGCAGCTACTTCCAGGGGGCTCTGTTGGCTGAAGCTTTCTTT. The chain couples TRBV2 to TRBJ1-1; TRBD1 matches at 8 bases. V gave up 6 bases and J gave up 6 bases; unmatched junction bases: 15. This CDR3 has 16 amino acids. Germline V gives CDR1 SNHLY, CDR2 FYNNEI.

The gene calls are TRBV5-4 and TRBJ2-7, with TRBD1 matching 8 bases. V lost 8 bases to trimming and J lost 5 bases; unmatched junction nucleotides: 9. This CDR3 has 13 residues. The germline V gene encodes CDR1 SGHNT and CDR2 YYREEE (reference sequence). CDR3 sequence (DNA): TGTGCCAGTAACAGGGGGTACGACGACGAGCAGTACTTC. It codes for CASNRGYDDEQYF.

V and J are TRBV4-2 and TRBJ2-1; D tentatively reads TRBD1 or TRBD2 (5 bases each). Looked up from germline, CDR1 is LGHNA and CDR2 is YNFKEQ. Trimming left V 1 base short and J 7 bases short, with 8 bases between. This CDR3 comprises 13 residues. CDR3 sequence (DNA): TGTGCCAGCAGCCAAGGAGGGGAGAATGAGCAGTTCTTC. Translation gives CASSQGGENEQFF.